A selection of T cell receptor beta chains follows, all from one sample in a study of T cell changes during pregnancy in multiple sclerosis. The protocol was immunoSEQ multiplex PCR, while the TCRdb copy is restricted to in-frame clones and leaves out a portion. Of under 55,000 clones listed, roughly 94% are singletons. The sequenced sample was CD4+ T cells from peripheral blood mononuclear cells, obtained in the third trimester of pregnancy. The source is a female donor with multiple sclerosis, enrolled in a pregnancy study. Both conserved end residues are trimmed from each CDR3. The order of the fields is clone size, V gene, D gene, J gene, CDR3 protein. D genes are given only for firm matches. Rows give clone size only sometimes, using once, few, many, or a class for an expanded clone.

clone size: once; V gene: TRBV28; D gene: NA; J gene: TRBJ1-2; CDR3 protein: ASTPGGANYGYT
clone size: NA; V gene: TRBV14; D gene: NA; J gene: TRBJ2-3; CDR3 protein: ASSHLTVTFSTDTQY
clone size: NA; V gene: TRBV9; D gene: TRBD1; J gene: TRBJ2-2; CDR3 protein: ASSGGTGGTGELF
clone size: NA; V gene: TRBV6-6; D gene: TRBD1; J gene: TRBJ2-3; CDR3 protein: ASSYLGQGADTQY
clone size: NA; V gene: TRBV7-9; D gene: NA; J gene: TRBJ1-2; CDR3 protein: ASSSTGNYGYT
clone size: NA; V gene: TRBV7-9; D gene: TRBD1; J gene: TRBJ2-1; CDR3 protein: ASSWDRGEQF
clone size: NA; V gene: TRBV15; D gene: NA; J gene: TRBJ1-1; CDR3 protein: ATSRDGGVHGTEAF
clone size: NA; V gene: TRBV28; D gene: NA; J gene: TRBJ2-3; CDR3 protein: ASSLVDSEQY
clone size: NA; V gene: TRBV6-5; D gene: TRBD1; J gene: TRBJ2-6; CDR3 protein: ASSWTGGKGANVLT
clone size: NA; V gene: TRBV27; D gene: NA; J gene: TRBJ1-5; CDR3 protein: ASSLWGLGGNQPQH
clone size: NA; V gene: TRBV21-1; D gene: NA; J gene: TRBJ1-5; CDR3 protein: ASSPDQTGSNQPQH
clone size: NA; V gene: TRBV28; D gene: NA; J gene: TRBJ1-4; CDR3 protein: ASMQGGPNEKLF